The 11 T cell receptor beta chains given below trace back to one sample, sequenced in a study of cytomegalovirus exposure and HLA in healthy donors. Researchers ran the PCR with 60 Vbeta and 13 Jbeta primers. Profiling relied on immunoSEQ multiplex PCR, and the TCRdb table lists in-frame clones only, not all of them. The data show some 200,000 clones, 79% seen once. The specimen was PBMCs. All receptors derive from a woman aged 45-59 years in good health and CMV-seronegative.

The gene calls are TRBV9 and TRBJ1-2; D gene ambiguous. The CDR3 loop spans 12 amino acids. V was cut by 1 base and J by 6 bases, with 7 bases left in between. Per germline, CDR1 SGDLS and CDR2 YYNGEE. The CDR3 DNA reads TGTGCCAGCAGCGTACCAGGTGATGGCTACACCTTC. Translating it yields CASSVPGDGYTF.

This clone was counted a single time. This chain connects TRBV7-9 to TRBJ1-5; no firm D call. This CDR3 has 13 amino acids. The V gene lost 5 bases and the J gene lost 4 bases, with 9 bases spanning the gap. From germline, CDR1 is SEHNR and CDR2 FQNEAQ (reference sequence). The CDR3 sequence is CASSPQENQPQHF. In nucleotides, the CDR3 is TGTGCCAGCAGCCCGCAGGAAAATCAGCCCCAGCATTTT.

The V call is TRBV6-5, the J call TRBJ1-2; 7 positions agree with TRBD1. The CDR3 contains 15 residues. Germline loops: CDR1 MNHEY, CDR2 SVGAGI. V was clipped by 5 bases and J by 8 bases; unmatched bases: 14. The DNA for the CDR3 is TGTGCCAGCAGTACCAGACAGGGTTCGTTCGGCGGCTACACCTTC. Translated: CASSTRQGSFGGYTF.

The chain links TRBV2 to TRBJ2-6; D gene ambiguous. The germline V and J ends were trimmed by 5 bases and 1 base, with 9 bases remaining between them. The CDR3 spans 15 residues. In germline, CDR1 is SNHLY, CDR2 FYNNEI. CDR3 nucleotide sequence: TGTGCCAGCAGTAATAGAATTTCTGGGGCCAACGTCCTGACTTTC. It codes for CASSNRISGANVLTF. Based on the CDR3 plus reference TRBV2 and TRBJ2-6, the full variable domain is EPEVTQTPSHQVTQMGQEVILRCVPISNHLYFYWYRQILGQKVEFLVSFYNNEISEKSEIFDDQFSVERPDGSNFTLKIRSTKLEDSAMYFCASSNRISGANVLTFGAGSRLTVL.

The chain carries TRBV5-1 and TRBJ1-2; 8 bases agree with TRBD1. Trimming took 2 bases from V and 2 from J; bases not matched to a gene: 8. The germline V gene encodes CDR1 SGHRS and CDR2 YFSETQ. The CDR3 loop spans 16 amino acids. The chain's CDR3 is CASSFHGQGSNYGYTF. The DNA of the CDR3 is TGCGCCAGCAGCTTCCATGGACAGGGTAGCAACTATGGCTACACCTTC. Combining the CDR3 with reference TRBV5-1 and TRBJ1-2 gives the whole variable domain KAGVTQTPRYLIKTRGQQVTLSCSPISGHRSVSWYQQTPGQGLQFLFEYFSETQRNKGNFPGRFSGRQFSNSRSEMNVSTLELGDSALYLCASSFHGQGSNYGYTFGSGTRLTVV.

The rearrangement links TRBV19 to TRBJ2-5, with 7 bases lining up with TRBD2. This CDR3 has 13 residues. The V gene end was trimmed by 6 bases and the J gene end by 4 bases; junction bases not matched to a gene: 5. Germline CDR1 is LNHDA and CDR2 is SQIVND (reference sequence). The CDR3 DNA reads as TGTGCCAGTAGCTGGACTAGTACAGAGACCCAGTACTTC. Encoded protein: CASSWTSTETQYF.

V gene TRBV30 combines with J gene TRBJ1-2, with TRBD1 matching over 7 bases. The CDR3 runs 13 residues. The junction had 6 bases not matched to a gene; V was cut back by 6 bases and J by 2 bases. The germline CDR1 and CDR2 sequences are GTSNPN and SVGIG (reference sequence). The CDR3 DNA is TGTGCCTGCGCTAGACAGGGAAACTATGGCTACACCTTC. This translates into CACARQGNYGYTF.

This sequence joins TRBV7-8 and TRBJ2-7; TRBD1 matches 8 bases. V lost 6 bases and J lost 3; bases outside the gene matches: 10. The CDR3 is made up of 15 amino acids. Germline V lookup: CDR1 SGHVS, CDR2 FQNEAQ. The CDR3 spells CASSLPRDRHYEQYF. The CDR3 coding sequence is TGTGCCAGCAGTTTGCCCCGGGACAGGCACTACGAGCAGTACTTC. The full variable domain, with the rest looked up from reference TRBV7-8 and TRBJ2-7, is GAGVSQSPRYKVAKRGQDVALRCDPISGHVSLFWYQQALGQGPEFLTYFQNEAQLDKSGLPSDRFFAERPEGSVSTLKIQRTQQEDSAVYLCASSLPRDRHYEQYFGPGTRLTVT.

In its sample, this clone was seen a few times. V gene TRBV28 combines with J gene TRBJ1-4; TRBD1 aligns across 9 bases. V trimming: 10 bases; J trimming: 0 bases; junction bases outside the gene matches: 15. Per the germline V gene, CDR1 is MDHEN and CDR2 is SYDVKM. The CDR3 has 18 amino acids. The CDR3 region has the DNA TGTGCCACCCTCCCCCGGTACAGGGGGCTTTCAACTAATGAAAAACTGTTTTTT. Translated: CATLPRYRGLSTNEKLFF.

The V call is TRBV29-1, the J call TRBJ2-1, with 10 bases fitting TRBD2. After removal of 4 bases from V and 9 bases from J, the junction contained 18 bases not matched to a gene. Germline values: CDR1 SQVTM, CDR2 ANQGSEA. The CDR3 has 17 residues. Here the CDR3 reads CSVGGLAGARTYGEQFF. The CDR3 DNA reads TGCAGCGTTGGGGGGCTAGCGGGGGCCAGGACCTACGGTGAGCAGTTCTTC.

On this clone itself: Distinct nucleotide sequences in the sample also encode this CDR3. J is TRBJ2-5 and V is TRBV29-1; weak D call: TRBD1 (5 bases). V was trimmed by 6 bases and J by 2 bases, leaving 10 bases between them. Germline lookup yields CDR1 SQVTM and CDR2 ANQGSEA. The CDR3 spans 12 residues. CDR3 residues: CSVRQGQETQYF. The DNA for the CDR3 is TGCAGCGTCCGGCAGGGTCAAGAGACCCAGTACTTC. Supplemented by reference TRBV29-1 and TRBJ2-5, the full variable domain reads SAVISQKPSRDICQRGTSLTIQCQVDSQVTMMFWYRQQPGQSLTLIATANQGSEATYESGFVIDKFPISRPNLTFSTLTVSNMSPEDSSIYLCSVRQGQETQYFGPGTRLLVL.